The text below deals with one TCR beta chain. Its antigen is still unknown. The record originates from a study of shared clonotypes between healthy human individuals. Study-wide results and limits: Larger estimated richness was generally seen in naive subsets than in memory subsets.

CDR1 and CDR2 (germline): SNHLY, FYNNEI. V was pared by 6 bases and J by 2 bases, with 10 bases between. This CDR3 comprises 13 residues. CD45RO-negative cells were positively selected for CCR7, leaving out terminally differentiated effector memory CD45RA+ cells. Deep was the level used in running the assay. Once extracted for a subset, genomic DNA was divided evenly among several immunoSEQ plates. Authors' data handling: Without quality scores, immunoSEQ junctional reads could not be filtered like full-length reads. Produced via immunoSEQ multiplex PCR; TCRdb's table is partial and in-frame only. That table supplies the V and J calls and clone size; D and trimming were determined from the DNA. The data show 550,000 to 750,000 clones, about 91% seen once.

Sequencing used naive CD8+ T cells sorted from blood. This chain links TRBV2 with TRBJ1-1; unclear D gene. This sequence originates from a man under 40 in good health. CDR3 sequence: CASRTLHNTEAFF. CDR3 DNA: TGTGCCAGCAGAACTCTACATAACACTGAAGCTTTCTTT.